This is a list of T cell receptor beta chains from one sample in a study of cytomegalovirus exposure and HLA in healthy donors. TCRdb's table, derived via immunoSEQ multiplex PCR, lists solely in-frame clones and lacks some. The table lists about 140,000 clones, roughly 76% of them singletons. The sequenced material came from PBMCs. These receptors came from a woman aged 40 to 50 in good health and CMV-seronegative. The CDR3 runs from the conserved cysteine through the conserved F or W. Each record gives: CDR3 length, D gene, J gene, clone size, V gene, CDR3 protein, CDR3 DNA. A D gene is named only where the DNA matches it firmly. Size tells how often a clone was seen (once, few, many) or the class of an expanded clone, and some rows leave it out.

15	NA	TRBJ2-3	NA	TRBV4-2	CASSQEYQGVDTQYF	TGTGCCAGCAGCCAAGAATACCAAGGGGTAGATACGCAGTATTTT
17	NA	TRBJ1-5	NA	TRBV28	CASSPLDSEFTDQPQHF	TGTGCCAGCAGTCCCCTCGATTCGGAGTTCACGGATCAGCCCCAGCATTTT
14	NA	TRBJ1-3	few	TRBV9	CASSVESSGNTIYF	TGTGCCAGCAGCGTAGAGAGTTCTGGAAACACCATATATTTT
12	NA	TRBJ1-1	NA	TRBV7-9	CASTPGNTEAFF	TGTGCCAGCACCCCCGGGAACACTGAAGCTTTCTTT
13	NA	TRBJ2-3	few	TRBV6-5	CASSPLRVDTQYF	TGTGCCAGCAGTCCCCTACGGGTGGATACGCAGTATTTT
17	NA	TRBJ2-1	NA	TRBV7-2	CASSLPPGGGLYNEQFF	TGTGCCAGCAGCTTACCTCCGGGGGGCGGCCTTTACAATGAGCAGTTCTTC
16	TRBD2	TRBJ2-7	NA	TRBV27	CASSLRGLAISYEQYF	TGTGCCAGCAGCCTCCGGGGACTAGCGATCTCCTACGAGCAGTACTTC
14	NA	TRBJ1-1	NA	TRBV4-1	CASSQGTGITEAFF	TGCGCCAGCAGCCAAGGTACAGGGATCACTGAAGCTTTCTTT
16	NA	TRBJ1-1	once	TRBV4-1	CASSQPLRTENTEAFF	TGCGCCAGCAGCCAACCGCTCCGGACAGAGAACACTGAAGCTTTCTTT
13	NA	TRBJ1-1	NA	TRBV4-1	CASSQGGDREAFF	TGCGCCAGCAGCCAAGGGGGTGACAGGGAAGCTTTCTTT
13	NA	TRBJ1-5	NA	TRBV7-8	CASSASERQPQHF	TGTGCCAGCAGCGCCTCGGAGAGACAGCCCCAGCATTTT
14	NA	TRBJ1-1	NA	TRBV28	CAINLRTLNTEAFF	TGTGCCATCAACTTGCGAACCTTGAACACTGAAGCTTTCTTT
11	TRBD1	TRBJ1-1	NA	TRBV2	CANQGDEEAFF	TGTGCCAATCAGGGGGACGAAGAAGCTTTCTTT
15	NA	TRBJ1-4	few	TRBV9	CASSVDEGWAEKLFF	TGTGCCAGCAGCGTAGATGAGGGTTGGGCTGAAAAACTGTTTTTT
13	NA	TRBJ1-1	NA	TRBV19	CASSAPHRAEAFF	TGTGCCAGTAGTGCCCCACACAGGGCTGAAGCTTTCTTT
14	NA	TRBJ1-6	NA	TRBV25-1	CASSESGGNSPLHF	TGTGCCAGCAGTGAATCAGGTGGGAATTCACCCCTCCACTTT
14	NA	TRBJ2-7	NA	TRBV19	CASSITGQLYEQYF	TGTGCCAGTAGTATAACGGGACAACTCTACGAGCAGTACTTC
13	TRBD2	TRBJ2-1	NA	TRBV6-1	CASRMGRGNEQFF	TGTGCCAGCAGGATGGGGAGGGGCAATGAGCAGTTCTTC
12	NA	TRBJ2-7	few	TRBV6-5	CASKPSSYEQYF	TGTGCCAGCAAGCCGAGCTCCTACGAGCAGTACTTC
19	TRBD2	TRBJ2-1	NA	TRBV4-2	CASSQEILVVAGGYNEQFF	TGTGCCAGCAGCCAAGAAATCCTAGTAGTAGCGGGGGGGTACAATGAGCAGTTCTTC
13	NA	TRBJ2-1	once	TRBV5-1	CASNLHPWNEQFF	TGCGCCAGCAACTTACACCCCTGGAATGAGCAGTTCTTC
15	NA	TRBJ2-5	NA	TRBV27	CASSSTRRGQETQYF	TGTGCCAGCAGTTCGACTAGGAGGGGTCAGGAGACCCAGTACTTC
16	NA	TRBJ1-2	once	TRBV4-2	CASSQGETGFNYGYTF	TGTGCCAGCAGCCAAGGCGAAACAGGGTTTAACTATGGCTACACCTTC
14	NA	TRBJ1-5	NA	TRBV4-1	CASAEGTLAQPQHF	TGCGCCAGCGCAGAAGGTACTTTAGCCCAGCCCCAGCATTTT
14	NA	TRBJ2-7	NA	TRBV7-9	CASSSKTGWHEQYF	TGTGCCAGCAGCTCCAAAACAGGGTGGCACGAGCAGTACTTC
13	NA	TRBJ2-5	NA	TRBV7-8	CASSQLGGETQYF	TGTGCCAGCAGCCAACTAGGAGGGGAGACCCAGTACTTC
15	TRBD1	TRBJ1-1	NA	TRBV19	CASSESTGVNTEAFF	TGTGCCAGTAGCGAATCGACAGGGGTGAACACTGAAGCTTTCTTT
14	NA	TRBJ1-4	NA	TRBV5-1	CASSPQGDNEKLFF	TGCGCCAGCAGCCCACAGGGAGATAATGAAAAACTGTTTTTT
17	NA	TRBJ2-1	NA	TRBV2	CASSFRADRTEYNEQFF	TGTGCCAGCAGTTTTAGAGCCGACAGGACTGAGTACAATGAGCAGTTCTTC
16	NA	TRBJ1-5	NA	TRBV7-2	CASSLAGGNSNQPQHF	TGTGCCAGCAGCTTAGCAGGAGGGAATAGCAATCAGCCCCAGCATTTT
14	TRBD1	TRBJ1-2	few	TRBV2	CASSKGQGAHGYTF	TGTGCCAGCAGTAAGGGACAGGGGGCACATGGCTACACCTTC
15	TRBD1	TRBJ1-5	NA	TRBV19	CASRTTGVGNQPQHF	TGTGCCAGTCGGACCACAGGGGTCGGCAATCAGCCCCAGCATTTT
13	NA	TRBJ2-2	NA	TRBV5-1	CASATGDTGELFF	TGCGCCAGCGCTACCGGGGACACCGGGGAGCTGTTTTTT
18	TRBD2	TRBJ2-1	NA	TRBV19	CASSMGLAGQSSYNEQFF	TGTGCCAGTAGTATGGGACTAGCGGGCCAAAGCTCCTACAATGAGCAGTTCTTC
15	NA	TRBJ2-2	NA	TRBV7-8	CASSGPVGGTGELFF	TGTGCCAGCAGCGGGCCGGTGGGGGGCACCGGGGAGCTGTTTTTT
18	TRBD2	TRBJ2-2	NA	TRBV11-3	CASSPGPSGASNTGELFF	TGTGCCAGCAGTCCGGGCCCTAGCGGGGCCTCGAACACCGGGGAGCTGTTTTTT
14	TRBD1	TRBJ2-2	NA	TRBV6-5	CASKMRQGTGELFF	TGTGCCAGCAAAATGAGACAGGGTACCGGGGAGCTGTTTTTT
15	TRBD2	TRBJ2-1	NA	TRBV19	CASSIKLAGGYEQFF	TGTGCCAGTAGTATAAAACTAGCGGGGGGGTATGAGCAGTTCTTC
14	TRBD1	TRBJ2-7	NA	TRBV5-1	CASSLRGGSHEQYF	TGCGCCAGCAGCCTTAGAGGGGGCTCCCACGAGCAGTACTTC
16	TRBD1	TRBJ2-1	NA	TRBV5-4	CASSPPPGQGENEQFF	TGTGCCAGCAGCCCCCCCCCAGGACAGGGAGAAAATGAGCAGTTCTTC
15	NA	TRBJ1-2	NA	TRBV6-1	CASSEGLTANYGYTF	TGTGCCAGCAGTGAGGGACTGACAGCTAACTATGGCTACACCTTC
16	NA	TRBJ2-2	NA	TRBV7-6	CASSLRGLVNTGELFF	TGTGCCAGCAGCTTAAGGGGACTTGTAAACACCGGGGAGCTGTTTTTT
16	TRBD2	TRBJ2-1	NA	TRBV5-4	CASSSATSGGAYEQFF	TGTGCCAGCAGCTCAGCGACTAGCGGGGGGGCGTATGAGCAGTTCTTC